Sequencing of this T cell receptor (beta chain) was carried out in a study of blood T cells in healthy people across ages. A second about 7 to 12 cycle PCR used barcoded and J-beta primers. TCRdb ran MiXCR on the 5' RACE reads and lists one entry per CDR3 protein. The repertoire consists of about 840,000 distinct CDR3 sequences, with 25% to 30% occurring once and the leading ten covering 10%. Study-level points and caveats: A roughly linear fall in TCR beta diversity per million T cells was seen with increasing age.

As to this clonotype: The antigen is not known. Sequence at one end of the junction differs from germline and may be a read error.

Germline lookup yields CDR1 SGDLS and CDR2 YYNGEE. The CDR3 runs 12 residues. These data are also associated with another study on T cells of mothers and their children. That publication notes: For each mother, over 8 million TCR beta CDR3 reads were obtained, and for each child, approximately 3 million.

The chain is built from TRBV9 and TRBJ2-5; D gene ambiguous. Sequenced input: blood. The origin of this receptor is a middle-aged woman in good health. CDR3 loop: CAGSASQETQYF. The DNA of the CDR3 is TGTGCCGGCAGCGCAAGTCAAGAGACCCAGTACTTC.